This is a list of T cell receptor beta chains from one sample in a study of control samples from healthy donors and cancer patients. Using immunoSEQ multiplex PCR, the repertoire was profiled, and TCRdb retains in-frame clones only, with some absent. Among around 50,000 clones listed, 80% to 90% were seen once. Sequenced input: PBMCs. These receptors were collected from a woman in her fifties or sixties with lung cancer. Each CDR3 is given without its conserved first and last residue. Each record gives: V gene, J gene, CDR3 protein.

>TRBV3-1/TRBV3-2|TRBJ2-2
ASSQGLGRMRGTGELF
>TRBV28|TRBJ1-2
ASSLSFANYGYT
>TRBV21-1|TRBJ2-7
ASSTYTSRAAYEQY
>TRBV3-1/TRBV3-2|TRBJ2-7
ASSHSTGAYEQY
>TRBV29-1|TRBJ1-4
SVETWGEKLF
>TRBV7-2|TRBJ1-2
ASSSQTGDYGYT
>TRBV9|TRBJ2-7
ASSVGTGRGHEQY
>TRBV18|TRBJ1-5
ASSPDGPNQPQH
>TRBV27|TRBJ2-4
ASSNGGMNIQY
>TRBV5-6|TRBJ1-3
ASSQDRANTIY
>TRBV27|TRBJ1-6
ASSPLTEYNSPLH
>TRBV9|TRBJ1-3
ASSVGQGLLGNTIY
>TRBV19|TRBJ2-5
ASSIDGRRETQY
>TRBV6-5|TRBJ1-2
ASSVDSVYGYT
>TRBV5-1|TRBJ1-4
ASSLAGRTEKLF
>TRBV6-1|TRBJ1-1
ASSFADGNTEAF
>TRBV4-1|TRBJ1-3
ASSHIGSGNTIY
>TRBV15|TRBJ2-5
ATSRGTTGQGETQY
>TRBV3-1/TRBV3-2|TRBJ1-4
ASSQDPQGGEKLF
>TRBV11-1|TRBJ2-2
ASSATGGANTGELF
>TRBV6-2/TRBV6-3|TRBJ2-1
ASSYLDRHEQF
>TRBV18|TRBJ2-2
ASSSGQYTGELF
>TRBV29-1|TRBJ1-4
SVGWTGAVEKLF
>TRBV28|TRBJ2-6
ASSLDTHSGANVLT
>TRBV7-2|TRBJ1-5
ASSLGHNQPQH
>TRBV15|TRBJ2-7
ATSSSGTSYEQY
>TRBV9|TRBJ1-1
ASSVAGQSESGNTEAF